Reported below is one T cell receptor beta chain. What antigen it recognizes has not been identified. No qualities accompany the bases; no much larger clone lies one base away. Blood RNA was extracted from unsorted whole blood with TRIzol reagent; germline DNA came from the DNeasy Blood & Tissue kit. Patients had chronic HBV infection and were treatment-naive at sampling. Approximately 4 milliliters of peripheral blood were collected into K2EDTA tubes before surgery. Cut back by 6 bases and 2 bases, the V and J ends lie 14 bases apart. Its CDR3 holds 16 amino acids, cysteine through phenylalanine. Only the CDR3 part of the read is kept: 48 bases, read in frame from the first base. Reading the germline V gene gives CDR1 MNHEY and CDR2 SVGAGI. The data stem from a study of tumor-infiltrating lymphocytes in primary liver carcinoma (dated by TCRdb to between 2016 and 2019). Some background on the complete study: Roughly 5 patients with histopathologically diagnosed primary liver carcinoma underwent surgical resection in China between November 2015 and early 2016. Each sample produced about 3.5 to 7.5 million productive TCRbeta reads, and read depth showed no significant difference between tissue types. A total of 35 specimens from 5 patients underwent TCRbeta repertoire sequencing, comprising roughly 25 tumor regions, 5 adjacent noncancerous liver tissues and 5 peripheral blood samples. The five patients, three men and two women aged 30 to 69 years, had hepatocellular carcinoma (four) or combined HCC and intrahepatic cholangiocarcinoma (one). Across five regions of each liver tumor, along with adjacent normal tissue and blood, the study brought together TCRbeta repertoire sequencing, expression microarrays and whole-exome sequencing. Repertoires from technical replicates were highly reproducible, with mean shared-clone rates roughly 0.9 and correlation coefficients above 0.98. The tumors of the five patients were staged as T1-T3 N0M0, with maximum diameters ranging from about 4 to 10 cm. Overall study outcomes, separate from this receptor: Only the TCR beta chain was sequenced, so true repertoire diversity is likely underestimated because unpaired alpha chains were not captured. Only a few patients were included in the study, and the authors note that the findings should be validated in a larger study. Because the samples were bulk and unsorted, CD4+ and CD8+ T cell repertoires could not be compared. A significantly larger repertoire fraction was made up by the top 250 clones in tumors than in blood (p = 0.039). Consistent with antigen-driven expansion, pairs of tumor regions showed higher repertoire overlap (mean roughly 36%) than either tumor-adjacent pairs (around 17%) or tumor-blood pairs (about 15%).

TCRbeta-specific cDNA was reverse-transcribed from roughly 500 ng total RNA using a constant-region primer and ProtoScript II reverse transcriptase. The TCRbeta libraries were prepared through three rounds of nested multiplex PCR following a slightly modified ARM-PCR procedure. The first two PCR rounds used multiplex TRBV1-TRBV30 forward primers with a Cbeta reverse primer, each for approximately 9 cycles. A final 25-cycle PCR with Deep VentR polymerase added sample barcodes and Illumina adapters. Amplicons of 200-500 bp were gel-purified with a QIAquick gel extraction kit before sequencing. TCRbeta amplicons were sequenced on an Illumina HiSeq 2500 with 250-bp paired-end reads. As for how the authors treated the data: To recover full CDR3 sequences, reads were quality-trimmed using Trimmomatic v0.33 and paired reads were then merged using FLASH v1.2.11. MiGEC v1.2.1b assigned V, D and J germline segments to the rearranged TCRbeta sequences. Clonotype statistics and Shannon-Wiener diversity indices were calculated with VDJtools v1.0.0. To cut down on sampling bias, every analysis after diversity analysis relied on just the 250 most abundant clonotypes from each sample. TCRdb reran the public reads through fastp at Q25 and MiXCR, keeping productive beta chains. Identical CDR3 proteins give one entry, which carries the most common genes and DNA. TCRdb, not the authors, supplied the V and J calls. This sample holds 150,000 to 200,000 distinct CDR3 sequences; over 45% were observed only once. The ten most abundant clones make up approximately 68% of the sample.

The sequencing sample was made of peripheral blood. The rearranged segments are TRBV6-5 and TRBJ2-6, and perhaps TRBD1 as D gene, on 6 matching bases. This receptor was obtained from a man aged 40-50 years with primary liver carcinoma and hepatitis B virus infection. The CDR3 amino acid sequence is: CASSLTGSAGANVLTF. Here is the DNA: TGTGCCAGCAGCCTTACAGGGTCGGCTGGGGCCAACGTCCTGACTTTC.